This record covers a single T cell receptor beta chain. The sample originates from a study of T cell changes during pregnancy in multiple sclerosis. Clones were sequenced by immunoSEQ multiplex PCR, and TCRdb holds only the in-frame ones, with some missing. Among fewer than 45,000 clones, 89% were seen once, and the ten largest hold about 0.51%. Losses at the gene ends were 1 base for V and 2 bases for J; bases not matched to a gene: 2. This CDR3 is 13 amino acids long. Germline lookup yields CDR1 SQVTM and CDR2 ANQGSEA. This sequence was found in a female donor with multiple sclerosis, enrolled in a pregnancy study. The chain couples TRBV29-1 to TRBJ2-7, with 7 bases matching TRBD1. The specimen comprised CD4+ T cells from peripheral blood mononuclear cells, sampled in the first trimester of pregnancy. CDR3 region: CSVEGGGTYEQYF. The CDR3 coding sequence is TGCAGCGTTGAAGGAGGGGGCACCTACGAGCAGTACTTC.